This entry concerns a single T cell receptor (beta chain). The sample originates from a study of blood T cell repertoires in COVID-19. Study summary: In each case, the material was cDNA or gDNA derived from T cells, B-cell-depleted T cells, or PBMCs.

Per the original methods: The authors estimated nucleated cell counts from reference gene primer amplification. Method: immunoSEQ multiplex PCR; TCRdb's copy keeps in-frame clones and lacks some. V and J calls and clone size are as listed in that table; D and trimming were resolved from the DNA. Among 340,000 or so clones listed, approximately 83% were seen once. V dropped 10 bases and J dropped 1; count of bases not matched to a gene: 6. Germline V gives CDR1 ENHRY, CDR2 SYGVKD. The CDR3 length is 14 residues. The sequencing input was PBMCs or T cells enriched from blood (not recorded which). The chain carries TRBV10-3 and TRBJ2-2; 7 positions agree with TRBD1. The TCR comes from a middle-aged woman with acute COVID-19. CDR3 nucleotide sequence: TGTGCCACCCGGACAGGACAGAACACCGGGGAGCTGTTTTTT. It yields the protein CATRTGQNTGELFF.